This note documents a single TCR beta chain sequence. The sample is drawn from a study of Ad26.COV2.S vaccination and SARS-CoV-2 variants. The V and J ends lost 7 bases and 5 bases respectively, with 12 bases between them. CDR1 and CDR2 from the germline V gene are MRHNA and SNTAGT. The CDR3 runs to 14 residues. The treatment here: roughly 20 received Ad26.COV2.S at low or high dose, single or two shots; about 5 received placebo; per-sample allocation not given. Repertoires come from day 63 after the first vaccine or placebo injection. Using immunoSEQ multiplex PCR, the repertoire was profiled, and TCRdb retains in-frame clones only, with some absent. The sample gives about 480,000 clones, 70% to 90% of which show up once; 9.5% to 15% is in the top ten.

The genes are TRBV6-4 and TRBJ1-6; D might be TRBD1 (5 bases). The sequences come from peripheral blood, collected in a trial of Ad26.COV2.S vaccine versus placebo. The clonotype was recovered from a person between 18 and 65 years old who received the Ad26.COV2.S COVID-19 vaccine or a placebo. The CDR3 region is CASKGDRNNSPLHF. CDR3 DNA sequence: TGTGCCAGCAAAGGGGACCGAAATAATTCACCCCTCCACTTT.